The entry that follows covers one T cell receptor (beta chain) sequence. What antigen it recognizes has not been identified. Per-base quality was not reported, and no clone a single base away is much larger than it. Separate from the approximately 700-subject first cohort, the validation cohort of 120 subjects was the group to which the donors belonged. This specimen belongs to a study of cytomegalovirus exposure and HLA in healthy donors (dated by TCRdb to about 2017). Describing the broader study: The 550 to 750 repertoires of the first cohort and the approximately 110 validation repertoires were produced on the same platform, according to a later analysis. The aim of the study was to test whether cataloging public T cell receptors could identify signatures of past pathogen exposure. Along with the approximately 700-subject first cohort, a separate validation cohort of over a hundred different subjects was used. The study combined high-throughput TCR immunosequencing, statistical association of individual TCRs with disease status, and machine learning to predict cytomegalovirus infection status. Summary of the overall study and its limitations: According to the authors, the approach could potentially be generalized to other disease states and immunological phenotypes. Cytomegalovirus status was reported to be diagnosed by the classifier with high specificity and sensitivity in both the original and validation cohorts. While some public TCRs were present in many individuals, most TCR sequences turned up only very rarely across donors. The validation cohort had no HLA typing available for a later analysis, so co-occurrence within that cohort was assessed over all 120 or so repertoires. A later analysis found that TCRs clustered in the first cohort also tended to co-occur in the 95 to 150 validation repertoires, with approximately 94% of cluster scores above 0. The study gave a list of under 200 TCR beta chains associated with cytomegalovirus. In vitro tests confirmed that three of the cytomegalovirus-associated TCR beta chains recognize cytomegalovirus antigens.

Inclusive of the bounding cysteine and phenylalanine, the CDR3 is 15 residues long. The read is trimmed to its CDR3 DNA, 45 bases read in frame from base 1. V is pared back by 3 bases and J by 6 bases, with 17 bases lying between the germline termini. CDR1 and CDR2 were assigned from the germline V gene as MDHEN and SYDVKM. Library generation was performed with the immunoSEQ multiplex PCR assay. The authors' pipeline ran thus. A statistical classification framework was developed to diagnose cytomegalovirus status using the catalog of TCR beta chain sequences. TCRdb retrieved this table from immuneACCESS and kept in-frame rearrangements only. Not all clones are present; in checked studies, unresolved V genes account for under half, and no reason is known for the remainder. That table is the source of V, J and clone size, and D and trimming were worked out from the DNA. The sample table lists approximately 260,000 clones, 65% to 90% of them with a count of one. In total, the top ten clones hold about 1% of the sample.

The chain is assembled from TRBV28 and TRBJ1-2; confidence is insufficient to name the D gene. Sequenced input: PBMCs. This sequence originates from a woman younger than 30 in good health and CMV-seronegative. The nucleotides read TGTGCCAGCAGTTTCCAGAGAGGTTTTGTCGATGGCTACACCTTC. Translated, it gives CASSFQRGFVDGYTF.